This TCR beta chain was documented in a study of T cells in Graves' hyperthyroidism and ophthalmopathy. General observations from the study: The blood repertoire included most of the expanded thyroid clonotypes above 0.001.

RNA transcripts yielded amplified TCR beta CDR3 regions. Carried out on the TCR CDR3, a first-round RT-PCR used the HTBI primer set. TCRdb re-called the multiplex PCR reads through MiXCR, storing one row per CDR3 protein. The table includes 550,000 to 600,000 distinct CDR3 sequences, about 43% detected once. This clonotype was counted a few times. Its specificity is not known. The V gene's germline CDR1 is LNHDA and CDR2 SQIVND (reference sequence). This CDR3 contains 16 residues. The V gene lost 7 bases and the J gene lost 0 bases, with 13 bases spanning the gap. The rearrangement links TRBV19 to TRBJ2-6; D is ambiguous. Material for sequencing was peripheral blood or thyroid tissue (not recorded which). The clonotype originates from an adult woman with Graves' disease, either hyperthyroidism or ophthalmopathy (not recorded which). In DNA form, the CDR3 reads TGTGCCAGTACCCCCCTTAGGATCTCTGGGGCCAACGTCCTGACTTTC. This encodes CASTPLRISGANVLTF.